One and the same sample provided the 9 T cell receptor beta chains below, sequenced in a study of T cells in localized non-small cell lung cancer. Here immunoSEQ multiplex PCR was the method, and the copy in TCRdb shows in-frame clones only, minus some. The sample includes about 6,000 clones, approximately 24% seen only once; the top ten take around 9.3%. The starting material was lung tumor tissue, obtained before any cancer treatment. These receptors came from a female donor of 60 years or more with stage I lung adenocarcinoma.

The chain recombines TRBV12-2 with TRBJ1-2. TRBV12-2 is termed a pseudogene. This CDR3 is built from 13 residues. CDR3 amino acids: CASRLDCPHGYTF. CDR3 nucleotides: TGTGCAAGTCGCTTAGACTGCCCCCATGGCTACACCTTC.

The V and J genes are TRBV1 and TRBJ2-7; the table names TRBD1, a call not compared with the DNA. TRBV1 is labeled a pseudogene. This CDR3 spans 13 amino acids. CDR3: CASSQGQGYEQYF. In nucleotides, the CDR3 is TGCGCCAGCAGCCAAGGACAGGGTTACGAGCAGTACTTC.

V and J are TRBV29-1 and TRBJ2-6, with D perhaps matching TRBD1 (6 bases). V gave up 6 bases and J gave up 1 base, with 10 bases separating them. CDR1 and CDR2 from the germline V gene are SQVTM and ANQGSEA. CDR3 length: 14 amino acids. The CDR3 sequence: CSVAQGSGANVLTF. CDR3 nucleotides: TGCAGCGTGGCCCAGGGGTCTGGGGCCAACGTCCTGACTTTC.

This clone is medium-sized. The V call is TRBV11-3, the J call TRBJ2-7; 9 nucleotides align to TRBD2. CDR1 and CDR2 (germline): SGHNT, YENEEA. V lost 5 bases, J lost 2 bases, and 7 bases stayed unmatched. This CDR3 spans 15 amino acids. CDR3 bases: TGTGCCAGCAGCCCAGGGACTAGCAGCGCCTACGAGCAGTACTTC. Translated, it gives CASSPGTSSAYEQYF.

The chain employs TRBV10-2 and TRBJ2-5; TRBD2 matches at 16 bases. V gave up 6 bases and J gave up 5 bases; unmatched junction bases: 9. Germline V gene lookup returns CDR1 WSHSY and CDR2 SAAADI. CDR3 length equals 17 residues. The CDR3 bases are TGCGCCAGCAGGGAACCGGGACTAGCGGGAGGGGGGGAGACCCAGTACTTC. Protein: CASREPGLAGGGETQYF.

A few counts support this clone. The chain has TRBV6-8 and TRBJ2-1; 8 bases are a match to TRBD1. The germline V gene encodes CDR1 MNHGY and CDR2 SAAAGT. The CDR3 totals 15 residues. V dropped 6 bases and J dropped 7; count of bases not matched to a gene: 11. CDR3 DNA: TGTGCCAGCAGCACCGGGACAGGAAGGGGAAATGAGCAGTTCTTC. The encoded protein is CASSTGTGRGNEQFF.

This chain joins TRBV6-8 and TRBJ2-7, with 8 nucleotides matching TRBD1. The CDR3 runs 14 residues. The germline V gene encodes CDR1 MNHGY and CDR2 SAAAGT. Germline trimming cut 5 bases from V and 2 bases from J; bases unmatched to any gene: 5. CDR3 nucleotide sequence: TGTGCCAGCAGTGCGGGACAGGACCCCTACGAGCAGTACTTC. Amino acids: CASSAGQDPYEQYF.

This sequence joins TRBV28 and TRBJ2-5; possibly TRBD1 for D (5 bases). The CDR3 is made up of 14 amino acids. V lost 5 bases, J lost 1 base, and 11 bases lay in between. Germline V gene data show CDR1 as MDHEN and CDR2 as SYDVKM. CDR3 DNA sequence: TGTGCCAGCAGTCCCTTGGGGCTCCAAGAGACCCAGTACTTC. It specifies CASSPLGLQETQYF.

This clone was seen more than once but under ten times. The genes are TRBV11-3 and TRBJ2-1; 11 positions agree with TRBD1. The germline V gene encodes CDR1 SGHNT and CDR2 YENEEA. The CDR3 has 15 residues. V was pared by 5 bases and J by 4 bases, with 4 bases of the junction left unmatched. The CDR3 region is CASSPGQGGYNEQFF. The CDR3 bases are TGTGCCAGCAGCCCGGGACAGGGGGGGTACAATGAGCAGTTCTTC.